The 31 T cell receptor beta chains below come from one sample, sequenced in a study of blood T cell repertoires in COVID-19. The repertoire was sequenced with immunoSEQ multiplex PCR; TCRdb's copy has only in-frame clones and lacks some. This table has under 70,000 clones, 90% appearing once. What was sequenced was peripheral blood. Receptors originate from a man between 60 and 75 years old with active COVID-19.

This sequence joins TRBV2 and TRBJ1-6; 10 bases match TRBD1. The V gene end was trimmed by 4 bases and the J gene end by 8 bases; junction bases not matched to a gene: 5. This CDR3 comprises 15 residues. The V gene's germline CDR1 is SNHLY and CDR2 FYNNEI. The DNA for the CDR3 is TGTGCCAGCAGTGGGGACAGGGGTTATCATTCACCCCTCCACTTT. Translating gives CASSGDRGYHSPLHF.

The chain is built from TRBV24-1 and TRBJ2-5; TRBD2 matches 11 bases. Looked up from germline, CDR1 is KGHDR and CDR2 is SFDVKD. V was pared by 7 bases and J by 4 bases, with 1 base of the junction left unmatched. CDR3 size: 13 residues. CDR3 region: CATSTSGRETQYF. CDR3 nucleotide sequence: TGTGCCACCAGCACTAGCGGGAGAGAGACCCAGTACTTC.

This chain links TRBV10-3 with TRBJ2-1, with 8 positions matching TRBD1. Losses at the gene ends were 6 bases for V and 8 bases for J; bases not matched to a gene: 6. This CDR3 contains 13 residues. The germline CDR1 and CDR2 sequences are ENHRY and SYGVKD. CDR3 residues: CAISRQGLDEQFF. The CDR3 DNA is TGTGCCATCAGCAGACAGGGGTTGGATGAGCAGTTCTTC.

J is TRBJ2-3 and V is TRBV5-1; TRBD1 might be the D (5 bases). The germline V and J ends were trimmed by 6 bases and 3 bases, with 11 bases remaining between them. The CDR3 consists of 13 residues. The germline CDR1 and CDR2 sequences are SGHRS and YFSETQ. CDR3 in amino acids: CASKGVGTDTQYF. CDR3 nucleotide sequence: TGCGCCAGCAAAGGGGTTGGGACAGATACGCAGTATTTT.

CDR3 loop: CATSEPTGGPGVETQYF. The CDR3 DNA follows: TGTGCCACCAGTGAACCCACCGGGGGACCGGGAGTAGAGACCCAGTACTTC. The J gene is TRBJ2-5, the V gene TRBV24-1; D is perhaps TRBD2 (6 bases). This CDR3 spans 17 amino acids. Germline assignment: CDR1 KGHDR and CDR2 SFDVKD. Trimming removed 4 bases from V and 4 bases from J, with 21 bases in between.

The genes are TRBV5-1 and TRBJ2-5, with TRBD1 matching 9 bases. Germline CDR1 and CDR2: SGHRS and YFSETQ. The CDR3 runs 16 residues. V gave up 3 bases and J gave up 5 bases; unmatched junction bases: 11. The CDR3 sequence: CASSSGQGPQLETQYF. As DNA, the CDR3 is TGCGCCAGCAGCTCCGGACAGGGGCCACAGCTGGAGACCCAGTACTTC.

The genes are TRBV29-1 and TRBJ1-1; D is unclear. With 1 base removed from V and 8 bases from J, the gap between germline ends came to 17 bases. Germline CDR1 reads SQVTM; CDR2 reads ANQGSEA. This CDR3 contains 14 residues. CDR3 nucleotide sequence: TGCAGCGTTGAAGCCCCCTACGCGCCATCCGAAGCTTTCTTT. This translates into CSVEAPYAPSEAFF.

The chain carries TRBV15 and TRBJ2-5; D unclear. Trimming removed 0 bases from V and 5 bases from J, with 4 bases in between. CDR3 length: 12 residues. CDR1 and CDR2 from the germline V gene are LNHNV and YYDKDF (reference sequence). The CDR3 DNA is TGTGCCACCAGCAGAGATCGGGAGACCCAGTACTTC. Protein: CATSRDRETQYF.

The DNA of the CDR3 is TGTGCCAGCAGTTTGGGGACAGGAGATGGCTACACCTTC. Its protein is CASSLGTGDGYTF. The V gene is TRBV28, the J gene TRBJ1-2; 8 bases line up with TRBD1. Germline V gene data show CDR1 as MDHEN and CDR2 as SYDVKM. The CDR3 sequence is 13 residues long. V was pared by 3 bases and J by 6 bases, with 3 bases of the junction left unmatched.

This chain joins TRBV10-1 and TRBJ1-4; 9 bases fit TRBD1. This CDR3 spans 15 amino acids. Germline values: CDR1 WNHNN, CDR2 SYGVQD (reference sequence). V trimming: 6 bases; J trimming: 8 bases; junction bases outside the gene matches: 10. The CDR3 loop reads CASRENRGRGEKLFF. The CDR3, as DNA: TGCGCCAGCAGAGAAAACAGGGGGCGCGGAGAAAAACTGTTTTTT.

The sample holds one count of this clone. The rearrangement uses TRBV2 and TRBJ1-2, with unresolved D. Germline V gene lookup returns CDR1 SNHLY and CDR2 FYNNEI. Trimming cost V 4 bases and J 4 bases, with 13 bases left between them. This CDR3 comprises 14 residues. The CDR3 protein is CASSVPKGVYGYTF. CDR3 coding DNA: TGTGCCAGCAGTGTCCCTAAAGGAGTCTATGGCTACACCTTC.

This clone appeared once. V usage is TRBV29-1 and J usage is TRBJ2-5; TRBD2 is a possible D gene (6 bases). Germline V gives CDR1 SQVTM, CDR2 ANQGSEA. Between the trimmed V and J ends, which lost 5 bases and 4 bases, there was a span of 20 bases. The CDR3 length is 15 residues. The CDR3 spells CSVTPGRAEGETQYF. CDR3 in DNA: TGCAGCGTTACCCCCGGCAGGGCGGAGGGAGAGACCCAGTACTTC.

The chain combines TRBV5-1 with TRBJ1-6; TRBD1 is a possible D gene (5 bases). The CDR3 covers 16 residues. Germline values: CDR1 SGHRS, CDR2 YFSETQ. V was shortened by 1 base and J by 5 bases, with 13 bases between the two germline ends. The CDR3 bases are TGCGCCAGCAGCTTGCGTCCGACAGTGAATAATTCACCCCTCCACTTT. This sequence encodes CASSLRPTVNNSPLHF.

The rearrangement uses TRBV6-5 and TRBJ2-1; TRBD2 aligns across 7 bases. Germline V gene sequence: CDR1 MNHEY, CDR2 SVGAGI. The CDR3 runs to 14 residues. Trimming took 0 bases from V and 7 from J; bases not matched to a gene: 3. CDR3 sequence: CASSYSGGVNEQFF. CDR3 coding DNA: TGTGCCAGCAGTTACTCGGGGGGGGTTAATGAGCAGTTCTTC.

The rearrangement links TRBV30 to TRBJ2-1; a possible D gene is TRBD1 (5 bases). The V gene's germline CDR1 is GTSNPN and CDR2 SVGIG (reference sequence). This CDR3 region has 16 residues. V was trimmed by 0 bases and J by 6 bases, leaving 18 bases between them. CDR3 bases: TGTGCCTGGAGTGTAACAGGAAGGGGAAGGGTCAATGAGCAGTTCTTC. Translating gives CAWSVTGRGRVNEQFF.

With regard to this clone: Other DNA sequences within the sample encode an identical CDR3. The rearrangement links TRBV7-8 to TRBJ2-7; 7 nucleotides align to TRBD2. Germline CDR1 SGHVS, CDR2 FQNEAQ. V dropped 5 bases and J dropped 0; count of bases not matched to a gene: 10. CDR3 length: 16 amino acids. This chain's CDR3 is CASSLSGTMSSYEQYF. DNA of the CDR3: TGTGCCAGCAGCCTATCCGGGACTATGAGCTCCTACGAGCAGTACTTC.

The CDR3 region is CASSSGTELGTQYF. CDR3 sequence (DNA): TGCGCCAGCAGCTCGGGGACAGAGCTAGGGACCCAGTACTTC. This chain links TRBV5-1 with TRBJ2-5, with 7 bases aligning to TRBD1. V was pared by 3 bases and J by 7 bases, with 9 bases of the junction left unmatched. The germline V gene encodes CDR1 SGHRS and CDR2 YFSETQ. CDR3 length: 14 residues.

The rearrangement uses TRBV7-9 and TRBJ2-7; 7 nucleotides line up with TRBD1. The ends lost 1 base at V and 3 bases at J; junction bases unmatched: 15. This CDR3 contains 18 residues. Germline V lookup: CDR1 SEHNR, CDR2 FQNEAQ (reference sequence). CDR3 residues: CASSLGGAWGTGVYEQYF. In DNA form, the CDR3 reads TGTGCCAGCAGCTTAGGTGGGGCATGGGGCACAGGGGTCTACGAGCAGTACTTC. Variable domain in full (rest from reference TRBV7-9 and TRBJ2-7): DTGVSQNPRHKITKRGQNVTFRCDPISEHNRLYWYRQTLGQGPEFLTYFQNEAQLEKSRLLSDRFSAERPKGSFSTLEIQRTEQGDSAMYLCASSLGGAWGTGVYEQYFGPGTRLTVT.

The chain joins TRBV30 to TRBJ2-7, with TRBD2 identical over 8 bases. The CDR3 extends over 17 amino acids. The ends lost 1 base at V and 2 bases at J; junction bases unmatched: 13. CDR1 is GTSNPN, CDR2 SVGIG, per germline (reference sequence). CDR3 loop: CAWSGNPREAAAYEQYF. The CDR3 DNA reads as TGTGCCTGGAGTGGAAACCCGCGGGAGGCGGCGGCCTACGAGCAGTACTTC. The entire variable domain, with the rest obtained from reference TRBV30 and TRBJ2-7, is as follows: SQTIHQWPATLVQPVGSPLSLECTVEGTSNPNLYWYRQAAGRGLQLLFYSVGIGQISSEVPQNLSASRPQDRQFILSSKKLLLSDSGFYLCAWSGNPREAAAYEQYFGPGTRLTVT.

The rearrangement joins TRBV11-3 to TRBJ2-7, with 8 bases fitting TRBD2. The CDR3 totals 12 residues. Germline CDR1 SGHNT, CDR2 YENEEA. Trimming removed 5 bases from V and 5 bases from J; junction bases left unmatched: 2. The CDR3 region has the DNA TGTGCCAGCAGCCGGGGGGGAAACGAGCAGTACTTC. Translation gives CASSRGGNEQYF.

This chain connects TRBV4-1 to TRBJ1-6; TRBD1 matches at 9 bases. V lost 6 bases to trimming and J lost 8 bases; unmatched junction nucleotides: 5. Germline-derived CDR1 and CDR2 are MGHRA and YSYEKL. The CDR3 length is 14 residues. CDR3 region: CASREGQGYSPLHF. DNA for the CDR3: TGCGCCAGCAGGGAGGGACAGGGATATTCACCCCTCCACTTT.

The genes are TRBV6-6 and TRBJ1-1; 8 bases fit TRBD1. J lost 1 base, V lost 6 bases, and 4 bases had no gene match. In germline, CDR1 is MNHNY, CDR2 SVGAGI (reference sequence). There are 14 residues in the CDR3. As DNA, the CDR3 is TGTGCCAGCAGAGGACAGGGTGGGAACACTGAAGCTTTCTTT. As protein: CASRGQGGNTEAFF.

This chain connects TRBV6-4 to TRBJ1-1; a weak D match, TRBD1 (5 bases). V was clipped by 2 bases and J by 4 bases, with 8 bases between them. The germline V gene encodes CDR1 MRHNA and CDR2 SNTAGT. The CDR3 length is 13 residues. The CDR3 reads CASSDTGGTEAFF. For the CDR3, the DNA is TGTGCCAGCAGTGACACCGGGGGCACTGAAGCTTTCTTT.

The chain recombines TRBV28 with TRBJ1-1, with D perhaps matching TRBD1 (5 bases). Germline V lookup: CDR1 MDHEN, CDR2 SYDVKM. The V and J ends lost 3 bases and 6 bases respectively, with 17 bases between them. This CDR3 has 15 amino acids. CDR3 in amino acids: CASSFGGAERAEAFF. The DNA of the CDR3 is TGTGCCAGCAGTTTCGGAGGGGCGGAGCGGGCTGAAGCTTTCTTT.

The chain has TRBV30 and TRBJ1-6; weak D call: TRBD1 (6 bases). V lost 4 bases to trimming and J lost 0 bases, with 22 bases between them. From germline, CDR1 is GTSNPN and CDR2 SVGIG (reference sequence). There are 19 residues in the CDR3. CDR3 DNA sequence: TGTGCCTGGAAGTTCCCCGATTGGGGGCTAAGCTCCTATAATTCACCCCTCCACTTT. Its protein product is CAWKFPDWGLSSYNSPLHF.

The chain employs TRBV10-2 and TRBJ1-2, with TRBD1 as a possible D gene (6 bases). The germline V gene encodes CDR1 WSHSY and CDR2 SAAADI. The CDR3 loop spans 14 amino acids. Trimming cost V 6 bases and J 4 bases, with 15 bases left between them. The DNA for the CDR3 is TGCGCCAGCAGCAAACAGGGAGAGGTCTATGGCTACACCTTC. It codes for CASSKQGEVYGYTF.

This chain uses TRBV5-8 with TRBJ1-1, with TRBD1 matching over 8 bases. The length of the CDR3 is 15 residues. In germline, CDR1 is SGHTS, CDR2 YDEGEE. Trimming removed 4 bases from V and 2 bases from J; junction bases left unmatched: 7. CDR3 sequence: CASSLTGQGNTEAFF. The CDR3 DNA reads as TGTGCCAGCAGCCTTACCGGACAGGGTAACACTGAAGCTTTCTTT. The entire variable domain, with the rest obtained from reference TRBV5-8 and TRBJ1-1, is as follows: EAGVTQSPTHLIKTRGQQATLRCSPISGHTSVYWYQQALGLGLQFLLWYDEGEERNRGNFPPRFSGRQFPNYSSELNVNALELEDSALYLCASSLTGQGNTEAFFGQGTRLTVV.

This CDR3 is CASSPGGRVSELFF. The CDR3 nucleotides read TGCGCCAGCAGCCCGGGGGGCAGGGTTAGTGAACTGTTTTTT. The chain recombines TRBV5-1 with TRBJ1-4; weak D call: TRBD1 (6 bases). The CDR3 totals 14 residues. Per the germline V gene, CDR1 is SGHRS and CDR2 is YFSETQ. Between the trimmed V and J ends, which lost 4 bases and 12 bases, there was a span of 19 bases.

In regard to this clone: One end of the junction is discordant with germline, which a read error may explain. V is TRBV5-5 and J is TRBJ2-3; 9 bases are shared with TRBD1. The CDR3 sequence is 12 residues long. Germline CDR1 reads SGHKS; CDR2 reads YYEKEE (reference sequence). In DNA form, the CDR3 reads TGTGCCAGCAGTTGGGGACAGGGCCACGGTGGTTTT. Its translation: CASSWGQGHGGF. Full variable domain (rest looked up from reference TRBV5-5 and TRBJ2-3): DAGVTQSPTHLIKTRGQQVTLRCSPISGHKSVSWYQQVLGQGPQFIFQYYEKEERGRGNFPDRFSARQFPNYSSELNVNALLLGDSALYLCASSWGQGHGGFGPGTRLTVL.

The chain combines TRBV7-3 with TRBJ1-1; the D is unclear. The CDR3 totals 13 residues. V lost 6 bases to trimming and J lost 1 base, with 9 bases between them. Per germline, CDR1 SGHTA and CDR2 FQGTGA. The CDR3 here is CASRIARNTEAFF. The CDR3 nucleotides are TGTGCCAGCAGGATAGCGAGGAACACTGAAGCTTTCTTT.

This clone was found once. The rearrangement links TRBV7-2 to TRBJ2-7; 7 bases are a match to TRBD2. Per the germline V gene, CDR1 is SGHTA and CDR2 is FQGNSA. With V trimmed by 5 bases and J by 7 bases, 14 bases remained unmatched. CDR3 length: 15 amino acids. The CDR3 region has the DNA TGTGCCAGCAGCCCAATGGGGTCTGGGCGGGAGGAGCAGTACTTC. It specifies CASSPMGSGREEQYF. Based on the CDR3 plus reference TRBV7-2 and TRBJ2-7, the full variable domain is GAGVSQSPSNKVTEKGKDVELRCDPISGHTALYWYRQSLGQGLEFLIYFQGNSAPDKSGLPSDRFSAERTGGSVSTLTIQRTQQEDSAVYLCASSPMGSGREEQYFGPGTRLTVT.